The rows below give T cell receptor beta chains drawn from one sample of a study of T cells in Graves' hyperthyroidism and ophthalmopathy. From the multiplex PCR reads, TCRdb called clonotypes with MiXCR, one entry per CDR3 protein. The sample records approximately 590,000 distinct CDR3 sequences, about half being singletons. The sample taken for sequencing was peripheral blood or thyroid tissue (not recorded which). The origin of the receptors is a woman between 18 and 29 years old with Graves' hyperthyroidism. Each CDR3 is given with its conserved first and last residue. The D gene is left open where the match is weak. The size entry is marked missing in some rows and otherwise reads once, few, many or a size class.

J	V	size	D	CDR3	DNA
TRBJ1-6	TRBV7-2	few	NA	CASKGTPNSPLHF	TGTGCCAGCAAGGGCACGCCTAATTCACCCCTCCACTTT
TRBJ2-7	TRBV4-2	few	TRBD2	CASRPSVAGGVYEQYF	TGTGCCAGCAGACCATCGGTCGCGGGAGGGGTCTACGAGCAGTACTTC
TRBJ1-6	TRBV7-2	many	NA	CASSVQGRNSPLHF	TGTGCCAGCAGCGTACAGGGTAGAAATTCACCCCTCCACTTT
TRBJ2-3	TRBV7-9	NA	NA	CASSPRGDTQYF	TGTGCCAGCAGCCCCCGGGGAGATACGCAGTATTTT
TRBJ2-2	TRBV7-3	NA	NA	CASSSFEQDANTGELFF	TGTGCCAGCAGCTCCTTCGAACAAGATGCGAACACCGGGGAGCTGTTTTTT
TRBJ1-2	TRBV24-1	NA	TRBD1	CATSGRTGVFGYGYTF	TGTGCCACCAGTGGTAGGACAGGGGTCTTCGGTTATGGCTACACCTTC
TRBJ2-5	TRBV7-2	many	TRBD1	CASPDREGQQETQYF	TGTGCCAGCCCGGACAGGGAAGGACAGCAAGAGACCCAGTACTTC
TRBJ1-2	TRBV12-3/TRBV12-4	few	NA	CASSFNQAARGYTF	TGTGCCAGCAGTTTCAACCAGGCGGCGCGAGGCTACACCTTC
TRBJ2-5	TRBV24-1	NA	NA	CATPRIRLHETQYF	TGTGCCACCCCAAGGATTCGGCTTCATGAGACCCAGTACTTC
TRBJ1-4	TRBV20-1	many	NA	CSARGTNEKLFF	TGCAGTGCTAGAGGGACTAATGAAAAACTGTTTTTT
TRBJ2-5	TRBV20-1	NA	NA	CSARVSETQYF	TGCAGTGCTAGAGTTTCGGAGACCCAGTACTTC
TRBJ1-5	TRBV24-1	many	TRBD1	CATSYGRGQGSNQPQHF	TGTGCCACCAGTTACGGGCGGGGACAGGGAAGCAATCAGCCCCAGCATTTT
TRBJ1-6	TRBV15	NA	NA	CATGSMGGIAYNSPLHF	TGTGCCACCGGCAGTATGGGGGGGATCGCCTATAATTCACCCCTCCACTTT
TRBJ2-7	TRBV2	few	TRBD1	CASNRGQGAVEQYF	TGTGCCAGCAACAGGGGGCAGGGGGCGGTCGAGCAGTACTTC
TRBJ2-7	TRBV20-1	NA	NA	CSARPTGPTGEQYF	TGCAGTGCTAGACCCACCGGGCCCACGGGGGAGCAGTACTTC
TRBJ1-2	TRBV9	NA	NA	CASSGEVGNYGYTF	TGTGCCAGCAGCGGGGAGGTGGGGAACTATGGCTACACCTTC
TRBJ2-5	TRBV5-1	NA	TRBD2	CASSHGTTQETQYF	TGCGCCAGCAGCCACGGGACTACCCAAGAGACCCAGTACTTC
TRBJ2-7	TRBV4-1	few	TRBD1	CASSQVGQAGHEQYF	TGCGCCAGCAGCCAAGTGGGACAGGCCGGCCACGAGCAGTACTTC
TRBJ2-5	TRBV20-1	NA	NA	CSARDARRQETQYF	TGCAGTGCTAGAGATGCCCGACGTCAGGAGACCCAGTACTTC
TRBJ2-2	TRBV24-1	NA	NA	CATRSGSVGELFF	TGTGCCACCAGATCGGGGTCGGTCGGGGAGCTGTTTTTT
TRBJ2-5	TRBV19	NA	NA	CASSIAHQRTQYF	TGTGCCAGTAGTATAGCGCACCAAAGGACCCAGTACTTC
TRBJ1-2	TRBV7-9	few	NA	CASSQDGISNYGYTF	TGTGCCAGCAGCCAAGATGGCATATCTAACTATGGCTACACCTTC
TRBJ2-7	TRBV7-9	NA	TRBD2	CASSPTSSRTEQYF	TGTGCCAGCAGTCCGACTAGCTCAAGGACCGAGCAGTACTTC
TRBJ1-6	TRBV12-3/TRBV12-4	NA	NA	CASSLATNSPLHF	TGTGCCAGCAGTTTAGCTACAAATTCACCCCTCCACTTT
TRBJ2-7	TRBV24-1	NA	TRBD2	CAKRAGDSYEQYF	TGTGCCAAAAGAGCGGGGGACTCCTACGAGCAGTACTTC
TRBJ1-2	TRBV14	NA	TRBD1	CASSQDLGQGRVNYGYTF	TGTGCCAGCAGCCAAGATCTGGGACAGGGCCGGGTGAACTATGGCTACACCTTC
TRBJ2-7	TRBV7-2	NA	TRBD2	CASSVTGTSLSYEQYF	TGTGCCAGCAGCGTTACCGGGACTAGCCTTTCCTACGAGCAGTACTTC
TRBJ1-2	TRBV10-3	NA	TRBD1	CAIRMGQGRNGYTF	TGTGCCATCAGGATGGGACAGGGTAGGAATGGCTACACCTTC
TRBJ1-3	TRBV15	NA	NA	CATSPRTGSGNTIYF	TGTGCCACCAGCCCCCGGACGGGCTCTGGAAACACCATATATTTT
TRBJ2-7	TRBV25-1	NA	NA	CASSPNQYEQYF	TGTGCCAGCTCACCTAATCAATACGAGCAGTACTTC
TRBJ1-1	TRBV7-3	few	NA	CASSQVLNTEAFF	TGCGCCAGCAGCCAGGTCCTAAACACTGAAGCTTTCTTT
TRBJ1-5	TRBV19	NA	NA	CASRRPWGNQPQHF	TGTGCCAGTAGGCGACCGTGGGGGAATCAGCCCCAGCATTTT
TRBJ2-5	TRBV20-1	once	NA	CSASETRNSQGTQYF	TGCAGCGCATCGGAGACTAGAAACTCGCAAGGGACCCAGTACTTC
TRBJ1-1	TRBV29-1	NA	NA	CSLGPVNTEASF	TGCAGCTTAGGCCCGGTGAACACTGAAGCTTCCTTT
TRBJ1-3	TRBV2	few	TRBD1	CASAGQGGGNTIYF	TGTGCCAGCGCCGGACAGGGCGGGGGAAACACCATATATTTT
TRBJ1-2	TRBV2	many	NA	CASSDGPNYGYTF	TGTGCCAGCAGTGACGGGCCGAATTATGGCTACACCTTC
TRBJ2-7	TRBV29-1	many	NA	CSVEGRGGEQYF	TGCAGCGTTGAAGGCAGGGGTGGCGAGCAGTACTTC
TRBJ1-4	TRBV7-8	NA	TRBD1	CASSWTRDRENEKLFF	TGTGCCAGCAGCTGGACCCGGGACAGGGAAAATGAAAAACTGTTTTTT
TRBJ1-2	TRBV20-1	few	NA	CSARDRVNYGYTF	TGCAGTGCTAGAGATCGGGTTAACTATGGCTACACCTTC
TRBJ1-4	TRBV9	NA	NA	CASRTPDEKLFF	TGTGCCAGCAGAACCCCTGATGAAAAACTGTTTTTT
TRBJ1-2	TRBV29-1	NA	TRBD1	CSAGQANYGYTF	TGCAGCGCAGGACAGGCTAACTATGGCTACACCTTC
TRBJ2-7	TRBV9	NA	TRBD1	CASSGMDRDDEQYF	TGTGCCAGCAGCGGTATGGACAGGGATGACGAGCAGTACTTC
TRBJ1-1	TRBV2	many	NA	CASSGGPEAFF	TGTGCCAGCAGCGGGGGCCCTGAAGCTTTCTTT
TRBJ1-2	TRBV5-1	NA	NA	CASSLGDTNFYGYTF	TGCGCCAGCAGCTTGGGGGACACCAACTTCTATGGCTACACCTTC
TRBJ2-5	TRBV12-3/TRBV12-4	NA	NA	CASRWGQGNQETQCF	NA
TRBJ2-7	TRBV7-8	NA	TRBD2	CASSFGGALPEQYF	TGTGCCAGCAGCTTCGGGGGGGCTTTACCCGAGCAGTACTTC
TRBJ1-1	TRBV6-5	few	TRBD1	CASSYFRQGTEAFF	TGTGCCAGCAGTTACTTCCGACAGGGCACTGAAGCTTTCTTT
TRBJ1-6	TRBV20-1	NA	TRBD1	CSARDKDRVYSPLHF	TGCAGTGCTAGAGATAAGGACAGGGTTTATTCACCCCTCCACTTT
TRBJ2-5	TRBV12-3/TRBV12-4	NA	TRBD2	CASSTRLAGFQETQYF	TGTGCCAGCAGCACCCGACTAGCGGGGTTTCAAGAGACCCAGTACTTC
TRBJ2-7	TRBV7-6	NA	NA	CASSRGAGELYF	TGTGCCAGCAGCCGTGGGGCCGGGGAGCTGTACTTC
TRBJ1-1	TRBV2	NA	NA	CASSVSGPNTEAFF	TGTGCCAGCAGTGTATCAGGGCCGAACACTGAAGCTTTCTTT
TRBJ1-6	TRBV29-1	many	TRBD1	CSAGQGLDSPLHF	TGCAGCGCAGGACAGGGGCTTGATTCACCCCTCCACTTT
TRBJ1-2	TRBV7-9	many	NA	CASSLALPGGYTF	TGTGCCAGCAGCTTAGCGTTGCCGGGAGGCTACACCTTC
TRBJ2-7	TRBV7-3	many	TRBD1	CASSPGQSYEQYF	TGTGCCAGCAGCCCGGGACAGTCCTACGAGCAGTACTTC
TRBJ1-1	TRBV24-1	many	NA	CATSDLKGEAFF	TGTGCCACCAGTGATTTAAAGGGAGAAGCTTTCTTT
TRBJ2-5	TRBV10-2	NA	NA	CASSSRRYQETQYF	TGCGCCAGCAGTAGCAGGCGGTACCAAGAGACCCAGTACTTC
TRBJ2-5	TRBV10-3	NA	NA	CAISEFGIQETQYF	TGTGCCATCAGTGAATTTGGGATACAAGAGACCCAGTACTTC